This T cell receptor beta chain was captured by sequencing in a study of blood T cells in healthy people across ages. A sample-barcoded 5' primer and a J-beta primer mix were used in a second PCR of roughly 7 to 12 cycles. Every molecule of cDNA carried a tag from a template-switch adaptor with 12 random nucleotides. TCRdb fed the 5' RACE reads into MiXCR, producing one record per CDR3 protein. The sample lists a few hundred thousand distinct CDR3 sequences; approximately 26% were seen once. This clonotype was seen more than once but under ten times. Collection of 8.5 to 10 milliliters of peripheral blood was performed for each donor. The CDR3 runs 15 residues. The germline gives CDR1 MNHEY, CDR2 SMNVEV (reference sequence). Losses at the gene ends were 5 bases for V and 3 bases for J; bases not matched to a gene: 10. The sample was also reused in another study, on T cells of mothers and their children.

V and J are TRBV27 and TRBJ2-7, with 7 bases fitting TRBD1. Sample: blood. This clonotype originated in a boy younger than 10 in good health. The CDR3, as DNA: TGTGCCAGCAGTCCGACCGGGACAGCTTTCTACGAGCAGTACTTC. Its protein product is CASSPTGTAFYEQYF.